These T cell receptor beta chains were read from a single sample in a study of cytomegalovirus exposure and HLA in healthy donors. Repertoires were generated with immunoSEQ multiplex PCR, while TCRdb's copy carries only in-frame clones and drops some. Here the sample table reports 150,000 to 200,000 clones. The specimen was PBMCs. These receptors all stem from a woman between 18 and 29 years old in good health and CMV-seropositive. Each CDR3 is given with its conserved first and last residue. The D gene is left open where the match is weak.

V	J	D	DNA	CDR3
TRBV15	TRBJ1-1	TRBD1	TGTGCCACCAGCAGAGAGCAACTAGGGGGCTGGGCTTTCTTT	CATSREQLGGWAFF
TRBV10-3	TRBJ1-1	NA	TGTGCCATCAGGTGGGACTGGAAGACTGAAGCTTTCTTT	CAIRWDWKTEAFF
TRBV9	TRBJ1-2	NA	TGTGCCAGCAGCGTAGACAGTTCTTACTATGGCTACACCTTC	CASSVDSSYYGYTF
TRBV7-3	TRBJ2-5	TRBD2	TGTGCCAGCAGCCGGACTAGCTCGGAGACCCAGTACTTC	CASSRTSSETQYF
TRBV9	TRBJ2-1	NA	TGTGCCAGCAGCCCGTGGGCTACGGGGAGTTACAATGAGCAGTTCTTC	CASSPWATGSYNEQFF
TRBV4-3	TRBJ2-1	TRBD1	TGCGCCAGCAGCCAGCAGACAGGGGGGCATGAGCAGTTCTTC	CASSQQTGGHEQFF
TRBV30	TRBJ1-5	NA	TGTGCCTGGTCTAGGCCAGGGGCCGAAGCGAATCAGCCCCAGCATTTT	CAWSRPGAEANQPQHF
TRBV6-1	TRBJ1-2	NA	TGTGCCAGCAGTGAGAGGGGGGGAATTCCTAACTATGGCTACACCTTC	CASSERGGIPNYGYTF
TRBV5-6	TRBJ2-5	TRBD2	TGTGCCAGCAGCGGAATACTAGCGGGGGGTGCTGAGACCCAGTACTTC	CASSGILAGGAETQYF
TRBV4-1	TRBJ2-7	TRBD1	TGCGCCAGCAGCCAACCCCGACAGGGGGTTACCTACGAGCAGTACTTC	CASSQPRQGVTYEQYF
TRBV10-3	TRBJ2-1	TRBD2	TGTGCCACCACCCCCCGGGGGGACTACAATGAGCAGTTCTTC	CATTPRGDYNEQFF
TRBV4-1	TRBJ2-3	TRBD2	TGCGCCAGCAGCCAAGCTTTTAGCGGGGGGGCCACAGATACGCAGTATTTT	CASSQAFSGGATDTQYF
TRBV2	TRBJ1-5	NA	TGTGCCAGCAGTGTTCATAGCAATCAGCCCCAGCATTTT	CASSVHSNQPQHF
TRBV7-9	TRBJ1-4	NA	TGTGCCAGCAGCTCGTGGGGCCTAAATGAAAAACTGTTTTTT	CASSSWGLNEKLFF
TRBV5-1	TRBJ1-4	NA	TGCGCCAGCAGCTCCGGGGGAAATGAAAAACTGTTTTTT	CASSSGGNEKLFF
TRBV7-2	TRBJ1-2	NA	TGTGCCATTCGGGGGAACTATGGCTACACCTTC	CAIRGNYGYTF
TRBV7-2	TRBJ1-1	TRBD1	TGTGCCAGCACCGGTGACAGGGTCACTGAAGCTTTCTTT	CASTGDRVTEAFF
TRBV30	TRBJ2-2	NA	TGTGCCTGCCACGTGAGAGGCACCGGGGAGCTGTTTTTT	CACHVRGTGELFF
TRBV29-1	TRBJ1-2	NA	TGCAGCGTTGAGCAGGGGCGATCAGAAGGCTACACCTTC	CSVEQGRSEGYTF
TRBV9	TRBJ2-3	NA	TGTGCCAGCAGCCCAAGCGGGTCCACAGATACGCAGTATTTT	CASSPSGSTDTQYF
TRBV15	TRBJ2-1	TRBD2	TGTGCCACCAGCAGAGATAAACTAGCGGGGGATGCAGAGCAGTTCTTC	CATSRDKLAGDAEQFF
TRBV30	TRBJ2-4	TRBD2	TGTGCCTGGAGTGTGGGGCTAGCGGGAGACATTCAGTACTTC	CAWSVGLAGDIQYF